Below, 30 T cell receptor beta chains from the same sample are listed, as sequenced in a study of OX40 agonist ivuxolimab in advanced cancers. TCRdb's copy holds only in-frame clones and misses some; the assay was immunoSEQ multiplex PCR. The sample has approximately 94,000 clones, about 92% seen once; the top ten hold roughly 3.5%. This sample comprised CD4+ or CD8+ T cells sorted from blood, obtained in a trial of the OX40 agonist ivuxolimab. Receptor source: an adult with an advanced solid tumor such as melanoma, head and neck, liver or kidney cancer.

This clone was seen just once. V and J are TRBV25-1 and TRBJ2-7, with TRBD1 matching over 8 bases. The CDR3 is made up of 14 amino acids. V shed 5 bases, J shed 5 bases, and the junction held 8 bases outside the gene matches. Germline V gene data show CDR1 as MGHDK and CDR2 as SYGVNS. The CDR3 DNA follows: TGTGCCAGCAGTCCACGGACAGGGCGGGACGAGCAGTACTTC. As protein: CASSPRTGRDEQYF.

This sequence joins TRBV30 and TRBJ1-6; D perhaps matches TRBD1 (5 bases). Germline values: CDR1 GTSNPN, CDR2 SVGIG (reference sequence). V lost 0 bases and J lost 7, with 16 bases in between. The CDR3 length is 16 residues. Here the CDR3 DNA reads TGTGCCTGGAGTGTACCCTCCAGGGCAAGCAATTCACCCCTCCACTTT. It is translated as CAWSVPSRASNSPLHF.

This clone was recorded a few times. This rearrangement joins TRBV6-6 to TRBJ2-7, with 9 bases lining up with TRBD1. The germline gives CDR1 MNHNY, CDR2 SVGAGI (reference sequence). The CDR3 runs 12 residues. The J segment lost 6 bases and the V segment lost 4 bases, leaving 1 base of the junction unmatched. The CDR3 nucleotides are TGTGCCAGCAGTTCGACAGGGGGCGAGCAGTACTTC. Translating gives CASSSTGGEQYF.

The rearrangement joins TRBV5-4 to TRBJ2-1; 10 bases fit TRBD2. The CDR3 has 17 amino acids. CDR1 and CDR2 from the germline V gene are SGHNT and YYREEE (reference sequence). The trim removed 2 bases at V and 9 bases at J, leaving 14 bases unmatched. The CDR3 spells CASSFPTRTSGGGEQFF. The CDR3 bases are TGTGCCAGCAGCTTCCCGACAAGGACTAGCGGAGGGGGTGAGCAGTTCTTC.

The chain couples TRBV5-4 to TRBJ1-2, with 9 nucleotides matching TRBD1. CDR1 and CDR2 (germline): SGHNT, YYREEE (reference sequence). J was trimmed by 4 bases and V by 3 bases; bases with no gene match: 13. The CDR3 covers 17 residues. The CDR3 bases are TGTGCCAGCAGCTCCGGGACAGGGAGTTTCCCCCTCTATGGCTACACCTTC. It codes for CASSSGTGSFPLYGYTF.

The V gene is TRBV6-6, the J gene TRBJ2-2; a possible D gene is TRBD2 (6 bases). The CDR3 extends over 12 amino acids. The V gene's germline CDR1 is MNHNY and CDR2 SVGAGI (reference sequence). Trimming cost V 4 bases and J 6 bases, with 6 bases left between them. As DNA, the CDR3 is TGTGCCAGCAGTTCGGGGGCCGGGGAGCTGTTTTTT. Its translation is CASSSGAGELFF.

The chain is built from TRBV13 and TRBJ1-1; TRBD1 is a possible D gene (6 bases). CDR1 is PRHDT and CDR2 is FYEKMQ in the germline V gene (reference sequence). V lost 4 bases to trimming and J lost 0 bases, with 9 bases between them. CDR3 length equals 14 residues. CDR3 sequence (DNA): TGTGCCAGCAGCTCTACAGGGCTGAACACTGAAGCTTTCTTT. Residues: CASSSTGLNTEAFF.

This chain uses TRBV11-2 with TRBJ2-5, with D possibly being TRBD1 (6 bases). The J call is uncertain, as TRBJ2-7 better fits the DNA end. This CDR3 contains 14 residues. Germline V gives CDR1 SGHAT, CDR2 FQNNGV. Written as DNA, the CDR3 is TGTGCCAGCAGCTTAGAGATCACAGGGTACGAGCAGTACTTC. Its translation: CASSLEITGYEQYF.

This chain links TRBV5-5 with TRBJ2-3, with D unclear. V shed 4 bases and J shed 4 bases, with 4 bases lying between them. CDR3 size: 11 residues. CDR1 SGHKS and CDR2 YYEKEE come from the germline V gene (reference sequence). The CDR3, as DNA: TGTGCCAGCAGCCTAGCAGATACGCAGTATTTT. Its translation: CASSLADTQYF.

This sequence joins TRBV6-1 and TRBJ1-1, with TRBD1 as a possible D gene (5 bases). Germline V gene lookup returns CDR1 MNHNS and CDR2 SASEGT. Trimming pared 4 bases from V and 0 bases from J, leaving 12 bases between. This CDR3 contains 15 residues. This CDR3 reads CASSVDRILNTEAFF. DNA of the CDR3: TGTGCCAGCAGTGTTGACAGAATCCTGAACACTGAAGCTTTCTTT.

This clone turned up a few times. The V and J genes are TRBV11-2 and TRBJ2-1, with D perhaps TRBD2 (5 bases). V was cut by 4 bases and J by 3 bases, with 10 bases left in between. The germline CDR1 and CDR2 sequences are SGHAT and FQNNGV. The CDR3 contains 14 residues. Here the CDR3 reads CASSSLGDYNEQFF. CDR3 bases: TGTGCCAGCAGCTCCCTCGGGGACTACAATGAGCAGTTCTTC.

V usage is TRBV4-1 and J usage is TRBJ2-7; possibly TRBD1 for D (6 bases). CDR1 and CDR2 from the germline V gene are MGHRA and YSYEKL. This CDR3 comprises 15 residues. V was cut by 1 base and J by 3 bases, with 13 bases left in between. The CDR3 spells CASSQVSRGFYEQYF. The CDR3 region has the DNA TGCGCCAGCAGCCAAGTGTCCAGGGGCTTCTACGAGCAGTACTTC.

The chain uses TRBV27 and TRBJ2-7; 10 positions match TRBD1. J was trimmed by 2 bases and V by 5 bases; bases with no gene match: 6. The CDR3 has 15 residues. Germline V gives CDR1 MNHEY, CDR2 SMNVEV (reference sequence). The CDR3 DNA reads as TGTGCCAGCAGTGTGACAGGGGGCAGCGCCTACGAGCAGTACTTC. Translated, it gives CASSVTGGSAYEQYF.

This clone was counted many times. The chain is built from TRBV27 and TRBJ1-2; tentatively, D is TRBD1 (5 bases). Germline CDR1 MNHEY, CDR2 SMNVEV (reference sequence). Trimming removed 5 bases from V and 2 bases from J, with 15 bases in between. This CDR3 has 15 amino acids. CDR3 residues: CASSPTRGGNYGYTF. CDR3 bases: TGTGCCAGCAGTCCCACTAGGGGAGGAAACTATGGCTACACCTTC.

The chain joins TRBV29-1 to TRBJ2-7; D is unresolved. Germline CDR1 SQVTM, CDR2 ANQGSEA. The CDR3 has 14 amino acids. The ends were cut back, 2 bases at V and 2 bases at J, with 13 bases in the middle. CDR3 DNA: TGCAGCGTTGAAAGGGCCGACCGGGCCTACGAGCAGTACTTC. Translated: CSVERADRAYEQYF.

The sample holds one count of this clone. The CDR3 loop is CASGLVQGGGYEKLFF. CDR3 in DNA: TGTGCTAGTGGTTTGGTACAGGGAGGGGGTTATGAAAAACTGTTTTTT. V gene TRBV12-5 combines with J gene TRBJ1-4, with a tentative D call TRBD1 (6 bases). Germline V lookup: CDR1 LGHNT, CDR2 FRNRAP. CDR3 length: 16 residues. Trimming pared 0 bases from V and 6 bases from J, leaving 14 bases between.

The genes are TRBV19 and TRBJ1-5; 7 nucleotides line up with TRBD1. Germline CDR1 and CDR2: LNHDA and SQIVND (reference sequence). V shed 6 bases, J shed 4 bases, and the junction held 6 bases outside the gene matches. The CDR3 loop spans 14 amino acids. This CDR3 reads CASSPGTVNQPQHF. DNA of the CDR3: TGTGCCAGTAGCCCAGGGACAGTGAATCAGCCCCAGCATTTT. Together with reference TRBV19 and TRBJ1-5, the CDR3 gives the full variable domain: DGGITQSPKYLFRKEGQNVTLSCEQNLNHDAMYWYRQDPGQGLRLIYYSQIVNDFQKGDIAEGYSVSREKKESFPLTVTSAQKNPTAFYLCASSPGTVNQPQHFGDGTRLSIL.

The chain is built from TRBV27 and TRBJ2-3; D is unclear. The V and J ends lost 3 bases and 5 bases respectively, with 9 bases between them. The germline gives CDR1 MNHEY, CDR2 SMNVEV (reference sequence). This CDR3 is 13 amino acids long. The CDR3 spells CASSFVPGDTQYF. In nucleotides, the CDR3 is TGTGCCAGCAGTTTTGTGCCTGGAGATACGCAGTATTTT.

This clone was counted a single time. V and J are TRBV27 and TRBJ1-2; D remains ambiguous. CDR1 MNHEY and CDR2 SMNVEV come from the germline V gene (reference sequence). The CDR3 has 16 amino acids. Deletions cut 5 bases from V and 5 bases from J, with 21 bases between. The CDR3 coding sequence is TGTGCCAGCAGTCCCCTTCGGAGCGCGAAGTATTATGGCTACACCTTC. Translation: CASSPLRSAKYYGYTF.

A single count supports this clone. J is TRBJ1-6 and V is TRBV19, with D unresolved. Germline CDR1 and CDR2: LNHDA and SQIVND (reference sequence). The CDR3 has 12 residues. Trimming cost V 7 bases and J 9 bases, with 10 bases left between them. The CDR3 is CASKVGRSPLHF. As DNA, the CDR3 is TGTGCCAGTAAGGTGGGCCGTTCACCCCTCCACTTT. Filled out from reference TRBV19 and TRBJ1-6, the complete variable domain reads DGGITQSPKYLFRKEGQNVTLSCEQNLNHDAMYWYRQDPGQGLRLIYYSQIVNDFQKGDIAEGYSVSREKKESFPLTVTSAQKNPTAFYLCASKVGRSPLHFGNGTRLTVT.

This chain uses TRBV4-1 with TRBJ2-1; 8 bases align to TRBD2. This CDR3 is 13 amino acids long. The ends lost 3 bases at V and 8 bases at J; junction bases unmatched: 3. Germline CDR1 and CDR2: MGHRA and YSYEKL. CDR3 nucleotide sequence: TGCGCCAGCAGCCAGGTACTAGCGGATGAGCAGTTCTTC. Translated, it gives CASSQVLADEQFF.

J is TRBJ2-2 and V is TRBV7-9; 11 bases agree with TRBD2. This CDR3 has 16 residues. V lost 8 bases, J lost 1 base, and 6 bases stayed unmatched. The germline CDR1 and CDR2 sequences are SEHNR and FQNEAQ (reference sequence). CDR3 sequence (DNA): TGTGCCAGCCGACCGGGACTAGCGGAGAACACCGGGGAGCTGTTTTTT. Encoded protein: CASRPGLAENTGELFF.

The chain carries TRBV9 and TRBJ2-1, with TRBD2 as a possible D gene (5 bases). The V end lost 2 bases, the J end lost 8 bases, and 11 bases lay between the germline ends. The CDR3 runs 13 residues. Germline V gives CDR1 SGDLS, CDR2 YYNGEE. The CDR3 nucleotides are TGTGCCAGCAGCGTTGGGGAGTTCGATGAGCAGTTCTTC. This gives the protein CASSVGEFDEQFF.

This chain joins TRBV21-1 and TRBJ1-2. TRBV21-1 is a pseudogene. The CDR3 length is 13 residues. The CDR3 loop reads CASRPLAGDGYTF. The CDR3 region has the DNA TGTGCCAGCAGACCCCTGGCCGGGGATGGCTACACCTTC.

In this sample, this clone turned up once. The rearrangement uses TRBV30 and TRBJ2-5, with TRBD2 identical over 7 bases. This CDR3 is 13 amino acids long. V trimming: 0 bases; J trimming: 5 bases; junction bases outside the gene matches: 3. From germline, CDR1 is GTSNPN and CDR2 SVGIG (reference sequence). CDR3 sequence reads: CAWSVFGGETQYF. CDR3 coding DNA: TGTGCCTGGAGTGTATTCGGGGGGGAGACCCAGTACTTC.

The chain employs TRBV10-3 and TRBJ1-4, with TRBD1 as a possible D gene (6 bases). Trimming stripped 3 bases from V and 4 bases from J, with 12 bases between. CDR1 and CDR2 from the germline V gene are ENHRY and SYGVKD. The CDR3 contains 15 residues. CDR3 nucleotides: TGTGCCATCAGTGACACAGGGCTGCTTAATGAAAAACTGTTTTTT. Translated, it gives CAISDTGLLNEKLFF.

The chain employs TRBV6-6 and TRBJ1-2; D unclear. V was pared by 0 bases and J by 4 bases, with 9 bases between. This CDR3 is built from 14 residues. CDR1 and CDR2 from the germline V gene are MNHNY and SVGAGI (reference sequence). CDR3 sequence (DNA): TGTGCCAGCAGTTACTCGGCGGAAAGCTATGGCTACACCTTC. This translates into CASSYSAESYGYTF.

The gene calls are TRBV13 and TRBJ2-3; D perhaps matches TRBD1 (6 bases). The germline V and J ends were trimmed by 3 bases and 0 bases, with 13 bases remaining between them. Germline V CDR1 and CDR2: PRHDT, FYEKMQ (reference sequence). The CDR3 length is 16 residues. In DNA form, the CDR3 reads TGTGCCAGCAGCTTCGATGTCCAGGGGAGCACAGATACGCAGTATTTT. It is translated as CASSFDVQGSTDTQYF.

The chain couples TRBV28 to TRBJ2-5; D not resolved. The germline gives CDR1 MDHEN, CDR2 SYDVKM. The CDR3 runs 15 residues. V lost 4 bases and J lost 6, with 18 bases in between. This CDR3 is CASSSPRESAQTQYF. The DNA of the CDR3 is TGTGCCAGCAGTTCCCCCCGTGAGAGCGCGCAGACCCAGTACTTC.

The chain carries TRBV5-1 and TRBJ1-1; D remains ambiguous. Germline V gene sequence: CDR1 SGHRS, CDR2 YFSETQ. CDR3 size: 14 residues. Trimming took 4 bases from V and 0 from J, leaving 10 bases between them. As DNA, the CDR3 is TGCGCCAGCAGCCCGGACGGCCTGAACACTGAAGCTTTCTTT. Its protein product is CASSPDGLNTEAFF.